This note documents a single TCR beta chain sequence. Antigen unknown. Unique molecular identifiers were incorporated when the TCRbeta library was constructed. From the PCR reads, TCRdb called clonotypes with MiXCR, one entry per CDR3 protein. The sample lists a few hundred thousand distinct CDR3 sequences; about 25% were seen once. The junction had 13 bases not matched to a gene; V was cut back by 7 bases and J by 6 bases. The germline V gene has CDR1 SGHRS and CDR2 YFSETQ. This CDR3 comprises 15 residues. This record belongs to a study of T-cell reconstitution after alpha-beta-depleted transplantation in children. Study-wide points: Newly made T cells mostly supplied T-cell counts and diversity one year after transplant. Several hundred expanded graft clones reportedly were the source of alpha-beta T cells about two months after transplant.

The specimen comprised PBMCs, sampled before TCRalphabeta/CD19-depleted stem cell transplant. The chain is built from TRBV5-1 and TRBJ1-1; TRBD1 matches 9 bases. The source of this sequence is a girl aged 2 to 10 with Fanconi anemia, due to receive a stem cell transplant. The CDR3 DNA follows: TGCGCCAGCCAGCCCTATTGGAGGGACAGGGCTGAAGCTTTCTTT. Translating it yields CASQPYWRDRAEAFF.